These 19 T cell receptor beta chains originate from one sample sequenced in a study of T cell responses to AZD1222 COVID-19 vaccine. Here immunoSEQ multiplex PCR was the method, and the copy in TCRdb shows in-frame clones only, minus some. This table has approximately 130,000 clones, over 75% appearing once. The sequencing used peripheral blood, collected on day 0 of AZD1222 vaccination. The receptors shown here come from an adult in good health.

V gene TRBV5-4 combines with J gene TRBJ2-7; 10 bases are a match to TRBD1. The CDR3 length is 16 residues. V shed 4 bases and J 5 bases; nucleotides not matched to a gene: 12. Germline V gene data show CDR1 as SGHNT and CDR2 as YYREEE (reference sequence). The CDR3 DNA reads as TGTGCCAGCAGCAACCCGGGACAGGGGCGGGACGACGAGCAGTACTTC. As protein: CASSNPGQGRDDEQYF.

This clone was detected only once. This sequence joins TRBV3-1 (or the pseudogene TRBV3-2) and TRBJ2-5; no reliable D call. The CDR3 totals 16 residues. The germline V and J ends were trimmed by 4 bases and 1 base, with 16 bases remaining between them. Germline assignment: CDR1 LGHDT and CDR2 YNNKEL (reference sequence). The chain's CDR3 is CASSPIGHSGQETQYF. As DNA, the CDR3 is TGTGCCAGCAGCCCCATCGGGCACTCCGGCCAAGAGACCCAGTACTTC.

The chain employs TRBV11-3 and TRBJ2-2; perhaps TRBD1 as D (5 bases). With 3 bases removed from V and 10 bases from J, the gap between germline ends came to 12 bases. Germline V gives CDR1 SGHNT, CDR2 YENEEA. The CDR3 consists of 13 residues. The CDR3 is CASSFGREKELFF. DNA of the CDR3: TGTGCCAGCAGCTTCGGCAGGGAAAAGGAGCTGTTTTTT. Drawing the rest from reference TRBV11-3 and TRBJ2-2, the complete variable domain is EAGVVQSPRYKIIEKKQPVAFWCNPISGHNTLYWYLQNLGQGPELLIRYENEEAVDDSQLPKDRFSAERLKGVDSTLKIQPAELGDSAVYLCASSFGREKELFFGEGSRLTVL.

The rearrangement links TRBV27 to TRBJ2-7, with 10 bases identical to TRBD1. Trimming removed 4 bases from V and 5 bases from J; junction bases left unmatched: 5. This CDR3 contains 14 residues. Looked up from germline, CDR1 is MNHEY and CDR2 is SMNVEV (reference sequence). The CDR3 loop reads CASSSRQGAHEQYF. The CDR3 DNA reads TGTGCCAGCAGTTCGAGACAGGGGGCCCACGAGCAGTACTTC.

This rearrangement joins TRBV7-2 to TRBJ2-6; 7 bases fit TRBD1. J lost 2 bases, V lost 3 bases, and 4 bases had no gene match. Per germline, CDR1 SGHTA and CDR2 FQGNSA. The CDR3 has 16 residues. CDR3 DNA: TGTGCCAGCAGCTTTTACCAGGGGGCTGGGGCCAACGTCCTGACTTTC. Protein sequence: CASSFYQGAGANVLTF.

This chain uses TRBV6-5 with TRBJ1-2; the D gene is possibly TRBD1 (6 bases). The CDR3 length is 13 residues. Germline V gene data show CDR1 as MNHEY and CDR2 as SVGAGI. Trimming stripped 7 bases from V and 5 bases from J, with 14 bases between. This CDR3 reads CASNPTGTYGYTF. In DNA form, the CDR3 reads TGTGCCAGCAACCCCACAGGGACATATGGCTACACCTTC.

The chain recombines TRBV20-1 with TRBJ1-2; tentatively, D is TRBD1 (5 bases). The CDR3 consists of 11 residues. In germline, CDR1 is DFQATT, CDR2 SNEGSKA (reference sequence). V was clipped by 0 bases and J by 8 bases, with 7 bases between them. The CDR3 loop reads CSARDGAGYTF. The CDR3 nucleotides are TGCAGTGCTAGAGATGGGGCCGGCTACACCTTC.

The genes are TRBV14 and TRBJ2-5; 7 bases fit TRBD2. The V gene's germline CDR1 is SGHDN and CDR2 FVKESK. Trimming took 1 base from V and 6 from J; bases not matched to a gene: 8. The CDR3 consists of 15 residues. CDR3 DNA: TGTGCCAGCAGCCAAGCTCGCGGGGGTACGAAGACCCAGTACTTC. Translated: CASSQARGGTKTQYF. The complete variable domain, with remaining parts taken from reference TRBV14 and TRBJ2-5, reads EAGVTQFPSHSVIEKGQTVTLRCDPISGHDNLYWYRRVMGKEIKFLLHFVKESKQDESGMPNNRFLAERTGGTYSTLKVQPAELEDSGVYFCASSQARGGTKTQYFGPGTRLLVL.

The chain combines TRBV29-1 with TRBJ2-3; 10 positions match TRBD2. Germline V lookup: CDR1 SQVTM, CDR2 ANQGSEA. V lost 6 bases, J lost 4 bases, and 10 bases stayed unmatched. There are 15 residues in the CDR3. CDR3 in amino acids: CSVGWQREGPDTQYF. The CDR3 nucleotides read TGCAGCGTGGGATGGCAGCGGGAGGGCCCAGATACGCAGTATTTT.

This clone was seen more than once but under ten times. The chain uses TRBV19 and TRBJ1-2; 9 bases map to TRBD1. The CDR3 loop spans 16 amino acids. The trim removed 6 bases at V and 3 bases at J, leaving 11 bases unmatched. Germline values: CDR1 LNHDA, CDR2 SQIVND (reference sequence). The CDR3: CASSLTGGLTYYGYTF. CDR3 bases: TGTGCCAGTAGCCTAACAGGGGGCTTAACGTACTATGGCTACACCTTC.

In its sample, this clone was seen a few times. The rearrangement joins TRBV9 to TRBJ2-7; maybe TRBD2 (6 bases). The CDR3 extends over 15 amino acids. The V end lost 0 bases, the J end lost 2 bases, and 12 bases lay between the germline ends. Per the germline V gene, CDR1 is SGDLS and CDR2 is YYNGEE. CDR3 DNA sequence: TGTGCCAGCAGCGTAGGGGTGCGGGGAGCCTACGAGCAGTACTTC. It translates to CASSVGVRGAYEQYF.

This sequence joins TRBV4-1 and TRBJ2-1; 8 bases align to TRBD1. Germline V gene lookup returns CDR1 MGHRA and CDR2 YSYEKL. This CDR3 is 17 amino acids long. J gave up 7 bases and V 0 bases, and 11 bases lay outside the gene matches. The CDR3 bases are TGCGCCAGCAGCCAAGATACAGACCGGGACAGGAGAAATGAGCAGTTCTTC. This sequence encodes CASSQDTDRDRRNEQFF.

This clone was counted once. This rearrangement joins TRBV5-1 to TRBJ2-5; D is unresolved. V was clipped by 4 bases and J by 2 bases, with 3 bases between them. The germline V gene encodes CDR1 SGHRS and CDR2 YFSETQ. The length of the CDR3 is 11 residues. The DNA of the CDR3 is TGCGCCAGCAGCGGTCAAGAGACCCAGTACTTC. Its translation is CASSGQETQYF.

This chain uses TRBV5-1 with TRBJ1-4, with D possibly being TRBD1 (6 bases). In germline, CDR1 is SGHRS, CDR2 YFSETQ. The CDR3 is 15 residues long. The V end lost 0 bases, the J end lost 5 bases, and 11 bases lay between the germline ends. Here the CDR3 reads CASSLVGTRNEKLFF. For the CDR3, the DNA is TGCGCCAGCAGCTTGGTCGGGACAAGGAATGAAAAACTGTTTTTT.

The chain joins TRBV6-5 to TRBJ2-7; 11 bases line up with TRBD2. V lost 6 bases, J lost 3 bases, and 4 bases stayed unmatched. The CDR3 totals 14 residues. Germline CDR1 is MNHEY and CDR2 is SVGAGI. The CDR3 coding sequence is TGTGCCAGCAGGATAGGGACTAGCGGCTACGAGCAGTACTTC. This encodes CASRIGTSGYEQYF.

V and J are TRBV18 and TRBJ1-2; no firm D call. Trimming shortened V by 3 bases and J by 8 bases, and 19 bases separated the two germline ends. Germline values: CDR1 KGHSH, CDR2 LQKENI. This CDR3 region has 15 residues. CDR3 nucleotides: TGTGCCAGCTCACCTGATTCGGGTTCTCTAGGGGGCTACACCTTC. Translating it yields CASSPDSGSLGGYTF.

DNA of the CDR3: TGCAGTGCTAGTTTCACAGGAGGCGCTGAAGCTTTCTTT. Amino acids: CSASFTGGAEAFF. This chain links TRBV20-1 with TRBJ1-1, with a possible D match to TRBD1 (5 bases). The V end was cut by 3 bases, the J end by 6 bases, with 14 bases between. This CDR3 is 13 amino acids long. The germline CDR1 and CDR2 sequences are DFQATT and SNEGSKA (reference sequence).

The V gene is TRBV4-1, the J gene TRBJ1-1; D not certain. Trimming pared 1 base from V and 1 base from J, leaving 10 bases between. Germline V lookup: CDR1 MGHRA, CDR2 YSYEKL. The CDR3 sequence is 15 residues long. The CDR3 reads CASSQVKRGNTEAFF. The CDR3, as DNA: TGCGCCAGCAGCCAAGTTAAGCGGGGGAACACTGAAGCTTTCTTT.

The chain combines TRBV14 with TRBJ1-1; no definite D call. This CDR3 region has 13 residues. Trimming cost V 3 bases and J 2 bases, with 7 bases left between them. Germline V lookup: CDR1 SGHDN, CDR2 FVKESK. CDR3 DNA: TGTGCCAGCAGCCAGAGCCGTAACACTGAAGCTTTCTTT. Translation: CASSQSRNTEAFF. The variable domain in full, with the rest retrieved from reference TRBV14 and TRBJ1-1, is EAGVTQFPSHSVIEKGQTVTLRCDPISGHDNLYWYRRVMGKEIKFLLHFVKESKQDESGMPNNRFLAERTGGTYSTLKVQPAELEDSGVYFCASSQSRNTEAFFGQGTRLTVV.